Each of the 11 T cell receptor beta chains below was sequenced from the same sample in a study of CD8+ T cells in alopecia areata. Extracted RNA was reverse transcribed into cDNA, the sequencing template. Libraries were prepared by immunoSEQ multiplex PCR; TCRdb keeps only in-frame clonotypes and omits some of them. This sample yields 150,000 to 200,000 clones, of which roughly three fifths are seen a single time; 1.3% belongs to the top ten. Described treatment: oral pan-JAK inhibitor, 5-10 mg twice daily. The source was CD4+ T cells sorted from blood, collected around week 50, from a patient treated with tofacitinib. The receptor set was obtained from a human donor with alopecia areata.

The genes are TRBV29-1 and TRBJ2-7; D is perhaps TRBD1 (5 bases). Trimming shortened V by 5 bases and J by 4 bases, and 24 bases separated the two germline ends. Germline values: CDR1 SQVTM, CDR2 ANQGSEA. The CDR3 contains 16 residues. This chain's CDR3 is CSVTPSPGQGIYEQYF. The CDR3 DNA reads TGCAGCGTTACGCCCTCACCAGGACAAGGGATATACGAGCAGTACTTC.

The gene calls are TRBV6-6 and TRBJ2-7; perhaps TRBD1 as D (6 bases). CDR1 is MNHNY, CDR2 SVGAGI, per germline (reference sequence). CDR3 length: 16 amino acids. The V gene lost 2 bases and the J gene lost 6 bases, with 20 bases spanning the gap. The CDR3 DNA is TGTGCCAGCAGTTACGCCCCTAACAGGGAAGCTCGCGAGCAGTACTTC. Encoded protein: CASSYAPNREAREQYF.

This clone was found a few times. The rearrangement links TRBV15 to TRBJ2-3; 7 nucleotides align to TRBD1. CDR3 length: 16 amino acids. With V trimmed by 5 bases and J by 4 bases, 12 bases remained unmatched. Germline V gene lookup returns CDR1 LNHNV and CDR2 YYDKDF (reference sequence). The DNA of the CDR3 is TGTGCCACCAGCCGTCGGACAGGACTTTTGTCAGATACGCAGTATTTT. Translated: CATSRRTGLLSDTQYF.

As concerns this clone: Other DNA sequences in this specimen translate into the identical CDR3. The J gene is TRBJ1-2, the V gene TRBV29-1, with D hard to call. Germline V gives CDR1 SQVTM, CDR2 ANQGSEA. The CDR3 has 11 amino acids. Trimming took off 4 bases at V and 8 bases at J, with 11 bases between the two ends. The DNA for the CDR3 is TGCAGCGTTGTAGGCGAGGGAGGCTACACCTTC. Translation: CSVVGEGGYTF.

This chain links TRBV7-3 with TRBJ2-7; TRBD2 agrees at 7 bases. Germline values: CDR1 SGHTA, CDR2 FQGTGA. Germline trimming cut 0 bases from V and 6 bases from J; bases unmatched to any gene: 11. CDR3 length: 16 amino acids. The CDR3 spells CASSLTTASGNVEQYF. The CDR3 DNA follows: TGTGCCAGCAGCTTAACGACGGCTAGCGGAAATGTCGAGCAGTACTTC.

This clone was seen once. The V gene is TRBV29-1, the J gene TRBJ1-2; D not resolved. Germline CDR1 SQVTM, CDR2 ANQGSEA. V shed 1 base and J shed 1 base, with 4 bases lying between them. This CDR3 is built from 12 residues. CDR3 DNA sequence: TGCAGCGTTGAAGCGTTTAACTATGGCTACACCTTC. Amino acid sequence: CSVEAFNYGYTF.

The V and J genes are TRBV5-1 and TRBJ1-2; no reliable D call. This CDR3 contains 16 residues. V was shortened by 7 bases and J by 2 bases, with 21 bases between the two germline ends. Germline values: CDR1 SGHRS, CDR2 YFSETQ. In nucleotides, the CDR3 is TGCGCCAGCCGATACGGTATTGGGGATCCAAACTATGGCTACACCTTC. This codes for CASRYGIGDPNYGYTF.

The chain has TRBV27 and TRBJ2-7, with 9 bases lining up with TRBD1. Germline loops: CDR1 MNHEY, CDR2 SMNVEV (reference sequence). The CDR3 has 14 amino acids. The V gene end was trimmed by 8 bases and the J gene end by 3 bases; junction bases not matched to a gene: 8. The CDR3, as DNA: TGTGCCAGCGGAAATACAGGGGGCCTCTACGAGCAGTACTTC. Translation gives CASGNTGGLYEQYF.

This chain connects TRBV5-4 to TRBJ1-1; no firm D call. Trimming left V 0 bases short and J 5 bases short, with 11 bases between. The germline V gene has CDR1 SGHNT and CDR2 YYREEE (reference sequence). This CDR3 is 14 amino acids long. CDR3 protein: CASSLALRQTEAFF. The CDR3, as DNA: TGTGCCAGCAGCTTGGCCTTACGGCAGACTGAAGCTTTCTTT.

This clone was found once. V is TRBV29-1 and J is TRBJ2-7, with 11 bases identical to TRBD2. The CDR3 consists of 17 residues. Germline CDR1 is SQVTM and CDR2 is ANQGSEA. J was trimmed by 2 bases and V by 6 bases; bases with no gene match: 15. The CDR3, as DNA: TGCAGCGTAGAGTACCCTAGCGGGGGGATCACGCCCTACGAGCAGTACTTC. Translated, it gives CSVEYPSGGITPYEQYF.

The V and J genes are TRBV6-1 and TRBJ1-1; D not certain. The CDR3 extends over 15 amino acids. V was cut by 7 bases and J by 1 base, with 16 bases left in between. The germline V gene has CDR1 MNHNS and CDR2 SASEGT. CDR3 in DNA: TGTGCCAGCAACCCGCGGCTCCTAAAGAACACTGAAGCTTTCTTT. Encoded protein: CASNPRLLKNTEAFF.